A single sample is the source of the 22 T cell receptor beta chains below, sequenced in a study of T cell repertoires in cytomegalovirus infection (dated by TCRdb to about 2019). The listed sequencing device is Illumina HiSeq 1500. TCRdb reran the public reads through fastp at Q25 and MiXCR, keeping productive beta chains. Under each unique CDR3 protein, matching rows form one entry showing the most common genes and DNA. Across this sample there are a few hundred thousand distinct CDR3 sequences, with over 20% seen only once. The ten largest clones represent about 18% of the sample. The source material was CD8+ T cells from PBMCs. These receptors were collected from a human donor in good health (CMV status not recorded). Some clones in this sample may be carry-over from other donors' samples.

Only a few counts were recorded for this clonotype. The chain joins TRBV4-1 to TRBJ2-1; TRBD2 aligns across 12 bases. The trim removed 3 bases at V and 8 bases at J, leaving 5 bases unmatched. CDR3 length: 15 residues. CDR1 and CDR2 (germline): MGHRA, YSYEKL. CDR3 sequence: CASSHKRTSGDEQFF. CDR3 coding DNA: TGCGCCAGCAGCCACAAGAGGACTAGCGGGGATGAGCAGTTCTTC.

Many counts were recorded for this clonotype. This sequence joins TRBV7-2 and TRBJ2-7; TRBD2 agrees at 11 bases. The CDR3 covers 17 residues. After removal of 5 bases from V and 4 bases from J, the junction contained 13 bases not matched to a gene. From germline, CDR1 is SGHTA and CDR2 FQGNSA. The CDR3 loop reads CASSRDDSGGDPYEQYF. The CDR3 coding sequence is TGTGCCAGCAGCCGGGACGATAGCGGGGGGGATCCTTACGAGCAGTACTTC.

The chain is built from TRBV28 and TRBJ1-1; TRBD1 aligns across 11 bases. CDR3 size: 16 residues. Germline V gene lookup returns CDR1 MDHEN and CDR2 SYDVKM. V lost 3 bases, J lost 2 bases, and 5 bases stayed unmatched. CDR3 residues: CASSLDRGHGNTEAFF. As DNA, the CDR3 is TGTGCCAGCAGTTTGGACAGGGGGCATGGTAACACTGAAGCTTTCTTT.

Comments on this clonotype: A read error may explain this, as a much larger clone is one base away. The chain combines TRBV13 with TRBJ2-5; a weak D match, TRBD1 (5 bases). This CDR3 contains 14 residues. The germline V and J ends were trimmed by 1 base and 1 base, with 7 bases remaining between them. The germline CDR1 and CDR2 sequences are PRHDT and FYEKMQ (reference sequence). The CDR3 DNA follows: TGTGCCAGCAGCTTAGATGACAGCCAAGAGACCCAGTACTTC. Amino acids: CASSLDDSQETQYF.

This clonotype came up once. The gene calls are TRBV20-1 and TRBJ1-3, with a possible D match to TRBD1 (6 bases). Trimming pared 0 bases from V and 4 bases from J, leaving 22 bases between. The CDR3 consists of 18 residues. Germline CDR1 reads DFQATT; CDR2 reads SNEGSKA (reference sequence). As DNA, the CDR3 is TGCAGTGCTAGAGACTGGAGTGCAGGGGAAGATCACGGAAACACCATATATTTT. Its protein product is CSARDWSAGEDHGNTIYF.

At least ten counts were recorded for this clonotype. For the CDR3, the DNA is TGTGCCAGCAGCCGATCTTCAGACAGGGGGCGAGAGACCCAGTACTTC. This gives the protein CASSRSSDRGRETQYF. This rearrangement joins TRBV7-9 to TRBJ2-5; 10 bases are a match to TRBD1. V was clipped by 5 bases and J by 4 bases; unmatched bases: 10. Germline V gene sequence: CDR1 SEHNR, CDR2 FQNEAQ (reference sequence). This CDR3 contains 16 residues. Combining the CDR3 with reference TRBV7-9 and TRBJ2-5 gives the whole variable domain DTGVSQNPRHKITKRGQNVTFRCDPISEHNRLYWYRQTLGQGPEFLTYFQNEAQLEKSRLLSDRFSAERPKGSFSTLEIQRTEQGDSAMYLCASSRSSDRGRETQYFGPGTRLLVL.

This clonotype has a handful of counts. This chain connects TRBV19 to TRBJ2-7; no firm D call. The CDR3 runs 11 residues. V was clipped by 5 bases and J by 5 bases, with 7 bases between them. The germline V gene has CDR1 LNHDA and CDR2 SQIVND (reference sequence). Here the CDR3 DNA reads TGTGCCAGTAGTGGGTCCCACGAGCAGTACTTC. Its protein product is CASSGSHEQYF.

This clonotype was counted at least ten times. The genes are TRBV19 and TRBJ2-1; 7 nucleotides align to TRBD1. Germline CDR1 LNHDA, CDR2 SQIVND (reference sequence). The CDR3 is 16 residues long. Trimming at V came to 5 bases and at J to 2 bases, leaving 9 bases not matched to a gene. The CDR3 protein is CASSPLGQNTYNEQFF. DNA for the CDR3: TGTGCCAGTAGTCCCTTGGGACAGAACACCTACAATGAGCAGTTCTTC.

This clonotype was seen a few times. This chain links TRBV19 with TRBJ1-4; 7 bases match TRBD1. The CDR3 runs 14 residues. Germline CDR1 LNHDA, CDR2 SQIVND (reference sequence). CDR3 residues: CDAGGGGPVEKLFF. As DNA, the CDR3 is TGTGACGCCGGCGGAGGGGGCCCGGTTGAAAAACTGTTTTTT.

About this clonotype: A clone one base away is much larger, so this may be a read error. The rearrangement uses TRBV7-9 and TRBJ1-1; the D is unclear. Per germline, CDR1 SEHNR and CDR2 FQNEAQ (reference sequence). V gave up 1 base and J gave up 0 bases, with 9 bases separating them. The CDR3 extends over 15 amino acids. CDR3 coding DNA: TGTGCCAGCAGCTTAGGTCTGGGGATGAACACTGAAGCTTTCTTT. Its translation: CASSLGLGMNTEAFF. The full variable domain, completed using reference TRBV7-9 and TRBJ1-1, is DTGVSQNPRHKITKRGQNVTFRCDPISEHNRLYWYRQTLGQGPEFLTYFQNEAQLEKSRLLSDRFSAERPKGSFSTLEIQRTEQGDSAMYLCASSLGLGMNTEAFFGQGTRLTVV.

This chain connects TRBV4-1 to TRBJ1-1; possibly TRBD1 for D (5 bases). The CDR3 is made up of 12 amino acids. From germline, CDR1 is MGHRA and CDR2 YSYEKL. V was trimmed by 7 bases and J by 4 bases, leaving 10 bases between them. CDR3 nucleotide sequence: TGCGCCAGCACCTCAGGGAGCACTGAAGCTTTCTTT. Translation gives CASTSGSTEAFF.

The gene calls are TRBV6-8 and TRBJ1-2; 7 bases align to TRBD1. V trimming: 6 bases; J trimming: 6 bases; junction bases outside the gene matches: 4. The CDR3 is made up of 12 amino acids. Germline CDR1 is MNHGY and CDR2 is SAAAGT. CDR3 region: CASRAGGNGYTF. The CDR3, as DNA: TGTGCCAGCAGAGCAGGGGGGAATGGCTACACCTTC.

This clonotype was counted between two and nine times. This chain links TRBV7-9 with TRBJ2-6; maybe TRBD1 (5 bases). The germline V and J ends were trimmed by 6 bases and 4 bases, with 16 bases remaining between them. CDR1 is SEHNR, CDR2 FQNEAQ, per germline (reference sequence). There are 16 residues in the CDR3. CDR3 in amino acids: CASSPTEGAGANVLTF. The CDR3 region has the DNA TGTGCCAGCAGTCCGACGGAAGGGGCCGGGGCCAACGTCCTGACTTTC.

This clonotype occurred a few times. The chain has TRBV18 and TRBJ1-1; tentatively, D is TRBD1 (6 bases). Germline V gene data show CDR1 as KGHSH and CDR2 as LQKENI. The V end was cut by 3 bases, the J end by 5 bases, with 10 bases between. CDR3 size: 13 residues. The CDR3 nucleotides are TGTGCCAGCTCACCGGGGGGCTCAACTGAAGCTTTCTTT. This encodes CASSPGGSTEAFF.

This clonotype has ten or more counts. The V call is TRBV15, the J call TRBJ1-1; TRBD1 aligns across 8 bases. CDR3 size: 12 residues. The V gene end was trimmed by 9 bases and the J gene end by 4 bases; junction bases not matched to a gene: 4. Germline CDR1 and CDR2: LNHNV and YYDKDF (reference sequence). In DNA form, the CDR3 reads TGTGCCACGATAGGACAGGGCACTGAAGCTTTCTTT. Protein: CATIGQGTEAFF.

This clonotype was seen a few times. The chain joins TRBV28 to TRBJ1-1; D not resolved. CDR3 length: 15 residues. The V end lost 2 bases, the J end lost 3 bases, and 13 bases lay between the germline ends. Germline loops: CDR1 MDHEN, CDR2 SYDVKM. The CDR3, as DNA: TGTGCCAGCAGTTTAGGTTCCGAAGGACACACTGAAGCTTTCTTT. It translates to CASSLGSEGHTEAFF.

This clonotype was found once. V and J are TRBV6-1 and TRBJ2-5, with D tentatively TRBD1 or TRBD2 (5 bases each). The ends were cut back, 8 bases at V and 5 bases at J, with 15 bases in the middle. The germline CDR1 and CDR2 sequences are MNHNS and SASEGT. The CDR3 sequence is 13 residues long. This chain's CDR3 is CASSPPRDETQYF. Here the CDR3 DNA reads TGTGCCAGCTCCCCACCGAGGGACGAGACCCAGTACTTC.

The rearrangement links TRBV5-4 to TRBJ2-3; 7 bases line up with TRBD2. Trimming at V came to 7 bases and at J to 5 bases, leaving 13 bases not matched to a gene. This CDR3 region has 15 residues. CDR1 and CDR2 (germline): SGHNT, YYREEE (reference sequence). CDR3 loop: CASGGGLEVIDTQYF. CDR3 coding DNA: TGTGCCAGCGGCGGAGGACTAGAAGTTATAGATACGCAGTATTTT. The full variable domain, its missing parts supplied by reference TRBV5-4 and TRBJ2-3, is ETGVTQSPTHLIKTRGQQVTLRCSSQSGHNTVSWYQQALGQGPQFIFQYYREEENGRGNFPPRFSGLQFPNYSSELNVNALELDDSALYLCASGGGLEVIDTQYFGPGTRLTVL.

The DNA of the CDR3 is TGTGCCAGCAGCTTACCCAGTGACGAGCAGTACTTC. Amino acid sequence: CASSLPSDEQYF. The chain carries TRBV7-3 and TRBJ2-7, with D unresolved. Germline CDR1 SGHTA, CDR2 FQGTGA. This CDR3 has 12 amino acids. V was shortened by 2 bases and J by 5 bases, with 7 bases between the two germline ends.

This clonotype was picked up a small number of times. The rearrangement uses TRBV6-5 and TRBJ1-5; perhaps TRBD1 as D (5 bases). From germline, CDR1 is MNHEY and CDR2 SVGAGI. CDR3 size: 17 residues. V gave up 6 bases and J gave up 6 bases, with 24 bases separating them. DNA of the CDR3: TGTGCCAGCAGACCATTAGGCACAGGAACGTTAGGTCAGCCCCAGCATTTT. It is translated as CASRPLGTGTLGQPQHF.

This clonotype was counted at least ten times. The chain recombines TRBV7-8 with TRBJ2-7, with TRBD2 as a possible D gene (5 bases). The germline V and J ends were trimmed by 5 bases and 2 bases, with 13 bases remaining between them. From germline, CDR1 is SGHVS and CDR2 FQNEAQ. This CDR3 region has 14 residues. The CDR3 DNA reads as TGTGCCAGCAGCCCGCTGACTACACCCTACGAGCAGTACTTC. Residues: CASSPLTTPYEQYF.

This clonotype turned up a few times. CDR3 nucleotide sequence: TGCGCCAGCAGCCAAGGTGCAGGTCCGGCTACTCACCAGTTCTTC. Encoded protein: CASSQGAGPATHQFF. This sequence joins TRBV4-1 and TRBJ2-1, with D uncertain. The germline V gene encodes CDR1 MGHRA and CDR2 YSYEKL. This CDR3 has 15 residues. V was shortened by 1 base and J by 13 bases, with 20 bases between the two germline ends.